This T cell receptor (beta chain) was profiled in a study of T cell repertoires in cytomegalovirus infection. Notes on the study in general: The cumulative frequency of public TCR beta families distinguished individuals who carried CMV together with the relevant HLA.

CDR3 length: 13 amino acids. Looked up from germline, CDR1 is MGHRA and CDR2 is YSYEKL. With 1 base removed from V and 11 bases from J, the gap between germline ends came to 14 bases. Of note for this clonotype: Its antigen is not identified. No conserved phenylalanine or tryptophan is present at the end of the CDR3, so a read error is the likely explanation.

TCRdb re-derived calls from the reads in MiXCR, one entry per CDR3 protein. The table has 680,000 or so distinct CDR3 sequences, less than 40% seen once. The clonotype comes from a human donor in good health (CMV status not recorded). Some clones in this sample may be carry-over from other donors' samples. Sequencing was performed on PBMCs. The J gene is TRBJ1-1, the V gene TRBV4-1; D remains unclear. CDR3 in amino acids: CASSQADLEWAFC. The CDR3 DNA sequence: TGCGCCAGCAGCCAAGCGGACTTGGAGTGGGCTTTCTGT.